This TCR beta chain was recorded in a study of Ad26.COV2.S vaccination and SARS-CoV-2 variants. The data were produced by immunoSEQ multiplex PCR, yet TCRdb's version contains in-frame clones alone and is incomplete. The table lists about 350,000 clones, 70% to 90% of them singletons. The germline V gene encodes CDR1 LNHDA and CDR2 SQIVND (reference sequence). V was pared by 2 bases and J by 4 bases, with 6 bases of the junction left unmatched. This CDR3 contains 16 residues. Specified treatment: roughly 18 received Ad26.COV2.S at low or high dose, single or two shots; about 5 received placebo; per-sample allocation not given. The samples were gathered on day 63 after the first injection of vaccine or placebo.

The chain combines TRBV19 with TRBJ1-5, with 9 bases that match TRBD1. The material sequenced was peripheral blood, taken in a trial of Ad26.COV2.S vaccine versus placebo. The source is a person aged 18-65 years who received the Ad26.COV2.S COVID-19 vaccine or a placebo. The CDR3 region has the DNA TGTGCCAGTAGTATACTAACAGGGGGCAAAAATCAGCCCCAGCATTTT. Protein: CASSILTGGKNQPQHF.